This T cell receptor (beta chain) was sequenced in a study of T cells in localized non-small cell lung cancer. Points from the study as a whole: The appearance of a median about 62 of the top 100 tumor clones was seen in adjacent lung. Tumor samples were not multi-region, leaving intratumor heterogeneity unexcluded. There was higher T cell clonality in uninvolved adjacent lung than in tumor, and it was highest there.

The authors took atypia-free adjacent lung at least 2 cm from the tumor margin. In regard to this clone: Its target is not known.

Some clones are missing from TCRdb's copy, which holds only in-frame ones; the method was immunoSEQ multiplex PCR. This sample yields about 1,200 clones, of which 20% to 30% are seen a single time; around 29% belongs to the top ten. The germline CDR1 and CDR2 sequences are GTSNPN and SVGIG (reference sequence). Trimming pared 0 bases from V and 2 bases from J, leaving 5 bases between. This CDR3 contains 12 residues. Sequencing was performed on normal lung tissue next to the tumor, taken before any cancer treatment. This sequence was found in a man aged 40 to 75 with stage II lung adenocarcinoma. The chain employs TRBV30 and TRBJ2-7, with D possibly matching TRBD2 (5 bases). CDR3 in DNA: TGTGCCTGGAGTGTCGGGGCCTACGAGCAGTACTTC. Protein sequence: CAWSVGAYEQYF.